One sample yielded the 5 T cell receptor beta chains listed below, sequenced in a study of T cells in Graves' hyperthyroidism and ophthalmopathy (dated by TCRdb to the late 2010s). Library method: multiplex PCR. Data came from an Illumina HiSeq 2000. TCR beta CDR3 regions were amplified from RNA transcripts. A first-round RT-PCR of the TCR CDR3 used the HTBI primer set with the Qiagen OneStep RT-PCR kit. TCRdb trimmed the raw reads at Q25, called clones with MiXCR and kept productive beta chains. CDR3 protein duplicates are merged, each entry listing the most common genes and DNA. For this sample the table gives some 420,000 distinct CDR3 sequences, of which 12% to 15% were detected only once. The ten top clones hold 5% to 6% of the sample. Input material: blood. These receptors were obtained from a woman aged 18-29 years with Graves' hyperthyroidism.

This clonotype was observed a few times. The CDR3, as DNA: TGTGCCAGCAGCTTAGCGCGGACGGTTTATGGCTACACCTTC. Translation: CASSLARTVYGYTF. This chain uses TRBV7-2 with TRBJ1-2; D is ambiguous. Trimming shortened V by 0 bases and J by 5 bases, and 10 bases separated the two germline ends. CDR1 and CDR2 from the germline V gene are SGHTA and FQGNSA. The CDR3 covers 14 residues.

This clonotype occurred many times. V usage is TRBV20-1 and J usage is TRBJ1-2; D unclear. Trimming took off 2 bases at V and 4 bases at J, with 11 bases between the two ends. The CDR3 loop spans 13 amino acids. The germline CDR1 and CDR2 sequences are DFQATT and SNEGSKA (reference sequence). Here the CDR3 reads CSARPQDFYGYTF. DNA for the CDR3: TGCAGTGCTAGACCCCAGGATTTCTATGGCTACACCTTC.

Ten or more counts support this clonotype. J is TRBJ1-5 and V is TRBV6-1; possibly TRBD1 for D (5 bases). The CDR3 is 13 amino acids. V dropped 5 bases and J dropped 9 bases, with 14 bases sitting between them. Germline V gene data show CDR1 as MNHNS and CDR2 as SASEGT. Here the CDR3 DNA reads TGTGCCAGCAGTCCGGACAAGCGTCGGCCCCAGCATTTT. This encodes CASSPDKRRPQHF.

This clonotype was seen repeatedly, ten times or more. This chain uses TRBV3-1 with TRBJ1-1; unclear D gene. CDR1 and CDR2 (germline): LGHDT, YNNKEL (reference sequence). With 1 base removed from V and 2 bases from J, the gap between germline ends came to 8 bases. CDR3 length: 14 residues. The DNA for the CDR3 is TGTGCCAGCAGCCAAGTCTCAGCTAACACTGAAGCTTTCTTT. It translates to CASSQVSANTEAFF.

This sequence joins TRBV20-1 and TRBJ1-2; the match to TRBD1 covers 7 bases. The trim removed 6 bases at V and 4 bases at J, leaving 11 bases unmatched. The CDR3 length is 14 residues. Per germline, CDR1 DFQATT and CDR2 SNEGSKA (reference sequence). The CDR3, as DNA: TGCAGTGCCCTGGACAGGCGCAATTCCTATGGCTACACCTTC. This gives the protein CSALDRRNSYGYTF.